This note documents a single T cell receptor (beta chain) sequence. The CDR3 sequence is 14 residues long. Trimming removed 7 bases from V and 3 bases from J, with 15 bases in between. Germline CDR1 reads MNHEY; CDR2 reads SMNVEV (reference sequence). The sample originates from a study of blood T cell repertoires in COVID-19. TCRdb's copy holds only in-frame clones and misses some; the assay was immunoSEQ multiplex PCR. This sample has 100,000 to 150,000 clones; 85% occur once, and the top ten carry around 6.3%. This clonotype was sampled from an elderly man with active or convalescent COVID-19. The chain recombines TRBV27 with TRBJ1-1, with TRBD1 as a possible D gene (6 bases). Specimen: peripheral blood. The CDR3 nucleotides read TGTGCCAGCACCTCACCAGGGGAATACACTGAAGCTTTCTTT. The encoded protein is CASTSPGEYTEAFF.